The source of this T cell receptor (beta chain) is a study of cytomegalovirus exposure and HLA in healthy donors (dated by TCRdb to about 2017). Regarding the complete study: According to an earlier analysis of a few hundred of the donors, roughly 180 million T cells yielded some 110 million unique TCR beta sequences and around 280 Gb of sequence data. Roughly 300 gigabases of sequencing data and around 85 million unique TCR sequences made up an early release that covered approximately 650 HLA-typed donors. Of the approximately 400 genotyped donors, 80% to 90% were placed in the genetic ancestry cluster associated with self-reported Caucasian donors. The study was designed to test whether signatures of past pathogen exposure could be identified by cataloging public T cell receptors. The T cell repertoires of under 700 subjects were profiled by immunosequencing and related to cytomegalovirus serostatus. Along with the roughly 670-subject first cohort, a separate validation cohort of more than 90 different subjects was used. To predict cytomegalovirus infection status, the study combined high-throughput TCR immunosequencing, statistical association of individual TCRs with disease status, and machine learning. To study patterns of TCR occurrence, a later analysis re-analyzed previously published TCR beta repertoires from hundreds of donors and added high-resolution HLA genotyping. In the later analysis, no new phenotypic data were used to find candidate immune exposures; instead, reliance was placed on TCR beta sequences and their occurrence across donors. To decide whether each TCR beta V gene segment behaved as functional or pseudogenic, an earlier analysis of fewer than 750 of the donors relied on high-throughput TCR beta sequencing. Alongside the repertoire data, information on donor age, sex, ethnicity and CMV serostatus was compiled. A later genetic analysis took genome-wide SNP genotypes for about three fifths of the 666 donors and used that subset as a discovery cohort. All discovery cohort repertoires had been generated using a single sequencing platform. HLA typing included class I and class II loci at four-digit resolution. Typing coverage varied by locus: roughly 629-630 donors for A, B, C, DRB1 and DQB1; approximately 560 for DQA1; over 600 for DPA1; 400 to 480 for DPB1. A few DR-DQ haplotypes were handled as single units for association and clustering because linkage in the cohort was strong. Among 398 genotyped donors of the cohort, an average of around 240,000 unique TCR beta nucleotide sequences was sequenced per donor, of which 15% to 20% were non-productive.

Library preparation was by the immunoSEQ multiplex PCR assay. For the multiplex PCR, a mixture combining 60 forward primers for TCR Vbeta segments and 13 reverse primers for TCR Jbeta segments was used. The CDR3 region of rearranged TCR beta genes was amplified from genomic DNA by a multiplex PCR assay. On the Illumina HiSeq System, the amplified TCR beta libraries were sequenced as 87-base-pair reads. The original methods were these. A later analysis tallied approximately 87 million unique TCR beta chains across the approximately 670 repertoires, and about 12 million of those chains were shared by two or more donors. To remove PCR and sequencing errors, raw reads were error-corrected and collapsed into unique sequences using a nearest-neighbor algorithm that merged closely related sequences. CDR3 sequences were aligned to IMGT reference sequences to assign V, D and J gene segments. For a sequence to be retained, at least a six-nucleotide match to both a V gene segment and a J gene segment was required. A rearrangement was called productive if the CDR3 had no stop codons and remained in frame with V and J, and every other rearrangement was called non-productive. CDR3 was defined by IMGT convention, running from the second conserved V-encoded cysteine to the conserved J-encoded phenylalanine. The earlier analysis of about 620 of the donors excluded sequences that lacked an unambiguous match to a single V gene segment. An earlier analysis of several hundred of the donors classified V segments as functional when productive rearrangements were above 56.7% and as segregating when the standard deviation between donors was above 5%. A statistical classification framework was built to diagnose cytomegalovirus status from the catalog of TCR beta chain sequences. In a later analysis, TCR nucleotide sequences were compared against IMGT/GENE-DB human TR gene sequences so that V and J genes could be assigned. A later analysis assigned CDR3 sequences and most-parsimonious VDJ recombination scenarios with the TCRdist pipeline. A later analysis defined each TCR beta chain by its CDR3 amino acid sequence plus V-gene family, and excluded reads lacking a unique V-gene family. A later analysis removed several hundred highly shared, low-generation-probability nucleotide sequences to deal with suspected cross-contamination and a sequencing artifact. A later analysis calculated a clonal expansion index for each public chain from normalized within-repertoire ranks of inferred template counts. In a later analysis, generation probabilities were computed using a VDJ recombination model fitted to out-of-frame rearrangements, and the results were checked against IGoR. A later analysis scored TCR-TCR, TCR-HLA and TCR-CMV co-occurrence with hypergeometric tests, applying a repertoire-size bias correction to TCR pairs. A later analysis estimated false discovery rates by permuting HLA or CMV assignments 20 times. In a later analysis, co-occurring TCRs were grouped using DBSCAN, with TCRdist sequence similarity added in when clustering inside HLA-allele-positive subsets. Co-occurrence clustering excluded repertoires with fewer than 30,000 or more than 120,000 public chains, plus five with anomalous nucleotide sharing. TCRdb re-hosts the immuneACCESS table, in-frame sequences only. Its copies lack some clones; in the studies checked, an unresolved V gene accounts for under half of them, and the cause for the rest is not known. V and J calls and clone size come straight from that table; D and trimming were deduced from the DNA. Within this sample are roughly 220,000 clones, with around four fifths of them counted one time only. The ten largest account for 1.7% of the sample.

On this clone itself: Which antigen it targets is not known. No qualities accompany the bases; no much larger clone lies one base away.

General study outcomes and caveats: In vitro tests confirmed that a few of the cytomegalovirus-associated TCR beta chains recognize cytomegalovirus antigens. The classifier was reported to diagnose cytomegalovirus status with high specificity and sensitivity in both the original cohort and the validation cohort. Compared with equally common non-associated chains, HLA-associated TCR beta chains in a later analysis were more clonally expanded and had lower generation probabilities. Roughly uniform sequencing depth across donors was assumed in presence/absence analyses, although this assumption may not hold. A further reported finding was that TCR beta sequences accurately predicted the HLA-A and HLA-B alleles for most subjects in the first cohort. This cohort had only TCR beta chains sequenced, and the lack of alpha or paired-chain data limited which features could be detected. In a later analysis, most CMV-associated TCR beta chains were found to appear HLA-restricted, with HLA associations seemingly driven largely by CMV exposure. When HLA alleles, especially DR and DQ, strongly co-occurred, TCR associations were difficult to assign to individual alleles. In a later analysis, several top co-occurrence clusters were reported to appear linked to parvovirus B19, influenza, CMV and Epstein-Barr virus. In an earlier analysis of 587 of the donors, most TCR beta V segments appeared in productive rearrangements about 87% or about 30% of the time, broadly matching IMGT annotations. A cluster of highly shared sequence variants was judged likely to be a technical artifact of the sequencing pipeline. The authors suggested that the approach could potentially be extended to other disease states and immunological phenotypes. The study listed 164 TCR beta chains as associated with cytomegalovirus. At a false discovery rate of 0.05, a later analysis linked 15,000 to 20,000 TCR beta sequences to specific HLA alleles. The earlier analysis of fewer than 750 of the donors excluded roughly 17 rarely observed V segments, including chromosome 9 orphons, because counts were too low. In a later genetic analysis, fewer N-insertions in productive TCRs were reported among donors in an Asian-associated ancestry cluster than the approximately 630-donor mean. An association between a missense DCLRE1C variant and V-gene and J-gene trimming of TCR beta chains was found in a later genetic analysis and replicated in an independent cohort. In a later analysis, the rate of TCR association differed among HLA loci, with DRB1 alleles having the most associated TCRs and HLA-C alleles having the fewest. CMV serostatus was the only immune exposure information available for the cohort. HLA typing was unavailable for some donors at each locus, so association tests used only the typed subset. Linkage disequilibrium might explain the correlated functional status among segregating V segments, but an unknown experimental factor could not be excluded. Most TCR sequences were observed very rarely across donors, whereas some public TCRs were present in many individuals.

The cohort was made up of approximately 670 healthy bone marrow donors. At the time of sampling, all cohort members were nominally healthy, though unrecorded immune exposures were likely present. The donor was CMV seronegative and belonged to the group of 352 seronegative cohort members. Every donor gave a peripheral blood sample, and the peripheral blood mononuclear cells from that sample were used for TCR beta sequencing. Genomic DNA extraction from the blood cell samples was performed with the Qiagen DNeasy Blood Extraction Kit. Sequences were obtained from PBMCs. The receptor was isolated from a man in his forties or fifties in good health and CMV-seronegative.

Read as DNA, the sequence is TGCGCCAGCAGCTTGTTGGGCTCTGCCGTCGCTGAAGCTTTCTTT. Its protein product is CASSLLGSAVAEAFF. The chain is made from TRBV5-1 and TRBJ1-1; the D segment cannot be called with confidence. The CDR3 holds 15 amino acids from the cysteine to the phenylalanine. Only the CDR3 DNA is retained, 45 bases long and in frame from the first base. Per the germline V gene, SGHRS is the CDR1 and YFSETQ is the CDR2. The trim is 1 base for V and 6 bases for J, with a gap of 16 bases between the germline ends.